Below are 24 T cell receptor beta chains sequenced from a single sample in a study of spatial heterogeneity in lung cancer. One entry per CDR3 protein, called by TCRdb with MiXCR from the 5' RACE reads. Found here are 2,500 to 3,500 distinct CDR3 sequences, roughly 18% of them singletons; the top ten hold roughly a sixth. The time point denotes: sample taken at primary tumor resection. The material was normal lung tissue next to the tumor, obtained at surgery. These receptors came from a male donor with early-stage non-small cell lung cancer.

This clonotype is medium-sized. Here the CDR3 DNA reads TGCGCCAGCAGCTCCAAAGCGGGGGTCCTCTACGAGCAGTACTTC. Its protein product is CASSSKAGVLYEQYF. This rearrangement joins TRBV5-1 to TRBJ2-7, with 8 bases that match TRBD2. The CDR3 spans 15 residues. Losses at the gene ends were 3 bases for V and 3 bases for J; bases not matched to a gene: 8. Per germline, CDR1 SGHRS and CDR2 YFSETQ.

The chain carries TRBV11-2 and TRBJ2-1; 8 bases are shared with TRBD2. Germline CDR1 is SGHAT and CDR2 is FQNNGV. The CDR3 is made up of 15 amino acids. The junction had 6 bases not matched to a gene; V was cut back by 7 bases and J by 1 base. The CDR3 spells CASTERGLSYNEQFF. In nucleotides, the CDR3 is TGTGCCAGCACCGAGCGGGGGTTGTCCTACAATGAGCAGTTCTTC.

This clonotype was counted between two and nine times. CDR3 sequence: CASSLAFDRAHQETQYF. The DNA for the CDR3 is TGTGCCAGCAGCTTAGCTTTCGACAGGGCCCACCAAGAGACCCAGTACTTC. This rearrangement joins TRBV7-2 to TRBJ2-5; TRBD1 agrees at 7 bases. Germline CDR1 and CDR2: SGHTA and FQGNSA. The J segment lost 0 bases and the V segment lost 0 bases, leaving 7 bases of the junction unmatched. The CDR3 has 17 amino acids.

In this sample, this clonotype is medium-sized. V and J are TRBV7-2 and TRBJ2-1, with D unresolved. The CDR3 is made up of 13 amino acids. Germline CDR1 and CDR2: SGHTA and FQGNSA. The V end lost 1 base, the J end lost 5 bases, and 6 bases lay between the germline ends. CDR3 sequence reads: CASSLGQNNEQFF. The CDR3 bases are TGTGCCAGCAGCTTAGGGCAGAACAATGAGCAGTTCTTC.

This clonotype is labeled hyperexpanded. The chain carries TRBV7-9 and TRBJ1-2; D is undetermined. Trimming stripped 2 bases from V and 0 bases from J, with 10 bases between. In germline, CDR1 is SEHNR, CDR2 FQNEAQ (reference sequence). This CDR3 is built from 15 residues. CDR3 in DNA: TGTGCCAGCAGCTTATCCCAGGCTCCTAACTATGGCTACACCTTC. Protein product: CASSLSQAPNYGYTF.

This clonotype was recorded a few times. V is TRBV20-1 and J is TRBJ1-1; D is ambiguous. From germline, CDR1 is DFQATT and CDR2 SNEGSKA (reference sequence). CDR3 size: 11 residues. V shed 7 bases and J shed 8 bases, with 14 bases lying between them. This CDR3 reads CSGEDHEEAFF. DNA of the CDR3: TGCAGTGGCGAGGATCATGAGGAAGCTTTCTTT.

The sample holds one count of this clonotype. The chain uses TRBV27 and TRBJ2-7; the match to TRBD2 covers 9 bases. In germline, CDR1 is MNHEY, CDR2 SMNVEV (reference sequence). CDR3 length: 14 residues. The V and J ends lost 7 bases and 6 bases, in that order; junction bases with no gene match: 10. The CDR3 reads CASTLGASGTEQYF. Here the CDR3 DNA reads TGTGCCAGCACCCTGGGGGCTAGCGGGACCGAGCAGTACTTC.

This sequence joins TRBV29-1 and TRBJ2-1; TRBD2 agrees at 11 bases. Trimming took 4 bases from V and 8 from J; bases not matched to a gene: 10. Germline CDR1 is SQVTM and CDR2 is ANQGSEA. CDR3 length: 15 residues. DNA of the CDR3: TGCAGCGTTGTGGATAGCGGGAGGGTAAGGTATGAGCAGTTCTTC. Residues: CSVVDSGRVRYEQFF.

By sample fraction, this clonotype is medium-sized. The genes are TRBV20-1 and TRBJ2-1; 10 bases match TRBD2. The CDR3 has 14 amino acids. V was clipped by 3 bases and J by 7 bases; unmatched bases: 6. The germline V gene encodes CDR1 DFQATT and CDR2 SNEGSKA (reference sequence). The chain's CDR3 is CSASWLAGVNEQFF. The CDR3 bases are TGCAGTGCTAGTTGGCTAGCGGGAGTTAATGAGCAGTTCTTC.

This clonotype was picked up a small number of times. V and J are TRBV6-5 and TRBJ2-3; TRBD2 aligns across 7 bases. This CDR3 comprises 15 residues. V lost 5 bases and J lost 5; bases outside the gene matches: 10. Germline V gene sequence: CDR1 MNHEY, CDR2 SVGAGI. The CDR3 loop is CASSLSSGRVDTQYF. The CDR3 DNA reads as TGTGCCAGCAGTCTATCTAGCGGCCGGGTAGATACGCAGTATTTT.

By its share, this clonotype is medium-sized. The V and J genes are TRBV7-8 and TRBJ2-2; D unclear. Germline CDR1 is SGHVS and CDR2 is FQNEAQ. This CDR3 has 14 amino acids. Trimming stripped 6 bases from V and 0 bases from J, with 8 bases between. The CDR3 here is CASSFGANTGELFF. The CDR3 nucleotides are TGTGCCAGCAGTTTTGGCGCGAACACCGGGGAGCTGTTTTTT.

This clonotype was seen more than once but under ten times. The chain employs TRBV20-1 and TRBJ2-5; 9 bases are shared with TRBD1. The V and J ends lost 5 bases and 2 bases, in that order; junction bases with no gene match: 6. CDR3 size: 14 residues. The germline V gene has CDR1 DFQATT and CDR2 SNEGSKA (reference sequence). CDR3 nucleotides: TGCAGTGCTCTCCCCGGACAGGGGCAAGAGACCCAGTACTTC. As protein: CSALPGQGQETQYF.

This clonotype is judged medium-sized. DNA of the CDR3: TGCGCCAGCAGCTCCGCCGGGACAATGGTTACTGAGCAGTTCTTC. Its translation is CASSSAGTMVTEQFF. The V gene is TRBV5-1, the J gene TRBJ2-1; TRBD1 might be the D (6 bases). Germline V gene lookup returns CDR1 SGHRS and CDR2 YFSETQ. There are 15 residues in the CDR3. V lost 3 bases and J lost 9, with 19 bases in between.

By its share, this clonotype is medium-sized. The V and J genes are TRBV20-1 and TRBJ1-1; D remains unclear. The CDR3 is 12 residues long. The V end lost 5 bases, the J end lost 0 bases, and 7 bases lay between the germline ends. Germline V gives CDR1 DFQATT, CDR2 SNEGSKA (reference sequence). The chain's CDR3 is CSARALNTEAFF. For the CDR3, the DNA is TGCAGTGCTCGGGCCTTGAACACTGAAGCTTTCTTT.

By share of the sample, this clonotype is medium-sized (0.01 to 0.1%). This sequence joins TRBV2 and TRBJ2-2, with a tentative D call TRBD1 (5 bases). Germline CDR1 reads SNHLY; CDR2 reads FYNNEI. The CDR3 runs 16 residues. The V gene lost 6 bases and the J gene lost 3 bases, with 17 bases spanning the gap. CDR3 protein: CASSTHEDTYTGELFF. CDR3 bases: TGTGCCAGCAGCACTCACGAGGACACCTACACCGGGGAGCTGTTTTTT.

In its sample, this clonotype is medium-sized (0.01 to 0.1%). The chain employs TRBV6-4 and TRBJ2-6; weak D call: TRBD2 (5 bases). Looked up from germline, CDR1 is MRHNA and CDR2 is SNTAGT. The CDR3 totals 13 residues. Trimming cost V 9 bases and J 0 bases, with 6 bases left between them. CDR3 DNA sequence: TGTGCCAGTCGGGACTCTGGGGCCAACGTCCTGACTTTC. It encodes CASRDSGANVLTF.

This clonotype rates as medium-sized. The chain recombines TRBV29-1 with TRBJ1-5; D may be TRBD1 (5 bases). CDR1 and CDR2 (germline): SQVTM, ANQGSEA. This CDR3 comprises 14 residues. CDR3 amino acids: CSYQEGYGNQPQHF. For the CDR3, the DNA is TGCAGTTACCAGGAGGGGTATGGCAATCAGCCCCAGCATTTT.

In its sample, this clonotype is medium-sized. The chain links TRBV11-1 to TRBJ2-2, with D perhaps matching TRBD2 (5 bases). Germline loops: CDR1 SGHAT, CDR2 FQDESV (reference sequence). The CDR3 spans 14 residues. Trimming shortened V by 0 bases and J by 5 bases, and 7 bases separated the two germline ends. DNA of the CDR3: TGTGCCAGCAGCTTAGCGGACTGGACCGGGGAGCTGTTTTTT. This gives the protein CASSLADWTGELFF.

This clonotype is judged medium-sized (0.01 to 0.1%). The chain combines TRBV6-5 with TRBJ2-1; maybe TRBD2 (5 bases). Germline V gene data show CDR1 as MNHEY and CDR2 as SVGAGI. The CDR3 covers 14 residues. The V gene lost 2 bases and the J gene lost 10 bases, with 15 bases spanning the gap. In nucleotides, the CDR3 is TGTGCCAGCAGTTACCTTTCCGCCCGGGGAGAGCAGTTCTTC. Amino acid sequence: CASSYLSARGEQFF.

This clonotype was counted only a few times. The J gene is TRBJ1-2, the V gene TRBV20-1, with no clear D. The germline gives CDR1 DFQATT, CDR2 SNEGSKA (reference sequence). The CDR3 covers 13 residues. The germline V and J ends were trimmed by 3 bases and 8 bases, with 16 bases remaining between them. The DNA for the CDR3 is TGCAGTGCTAGGGGCCCCATTCTTGGAGGCTACACCTTC. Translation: CSARGPILGGYTF.

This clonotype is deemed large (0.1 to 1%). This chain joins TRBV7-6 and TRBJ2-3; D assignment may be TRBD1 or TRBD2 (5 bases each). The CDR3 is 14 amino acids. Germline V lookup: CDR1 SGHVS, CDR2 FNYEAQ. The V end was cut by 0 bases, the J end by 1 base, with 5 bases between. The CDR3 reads CASSLAGGTDTQYF. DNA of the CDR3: TGTGCCAGCAGCTTAGCGGGGGGCACAGATACGCAGTATTTT.

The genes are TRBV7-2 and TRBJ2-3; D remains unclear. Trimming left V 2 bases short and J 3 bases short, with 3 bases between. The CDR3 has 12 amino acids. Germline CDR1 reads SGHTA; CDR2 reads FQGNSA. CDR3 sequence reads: CASSLLTDTQYF. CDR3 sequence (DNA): TGTGCCAGCAGCTTATTAACAGATACGCAGTATTTT.

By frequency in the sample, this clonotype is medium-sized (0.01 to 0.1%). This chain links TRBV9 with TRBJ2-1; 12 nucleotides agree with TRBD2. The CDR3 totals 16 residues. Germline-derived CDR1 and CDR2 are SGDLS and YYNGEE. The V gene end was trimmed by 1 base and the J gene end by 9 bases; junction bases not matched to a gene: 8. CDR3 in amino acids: CASSVSSSGGAIEQFF. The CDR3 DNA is TGTGCCAGCAGCGTATCTTCTAGCGGGGGGGCCATTGAGCAGTTCTTC.

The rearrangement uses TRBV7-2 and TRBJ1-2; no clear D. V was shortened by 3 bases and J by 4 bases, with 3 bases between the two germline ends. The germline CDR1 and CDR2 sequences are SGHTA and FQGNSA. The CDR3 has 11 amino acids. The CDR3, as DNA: TGTGCCAGCAGCTTTATCTATGGCTACACCTTC. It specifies CASSFIYGYTF.